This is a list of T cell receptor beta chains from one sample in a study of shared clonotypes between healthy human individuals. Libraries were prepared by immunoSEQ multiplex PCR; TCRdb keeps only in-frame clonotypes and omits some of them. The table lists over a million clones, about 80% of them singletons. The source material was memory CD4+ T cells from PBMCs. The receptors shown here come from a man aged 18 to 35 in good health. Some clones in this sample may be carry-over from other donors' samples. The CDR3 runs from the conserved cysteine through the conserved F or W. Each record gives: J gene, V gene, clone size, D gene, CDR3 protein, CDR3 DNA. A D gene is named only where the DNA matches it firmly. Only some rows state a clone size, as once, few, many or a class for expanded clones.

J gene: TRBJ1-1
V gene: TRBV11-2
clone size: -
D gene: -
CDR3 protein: CASSRQRGNTEAFF
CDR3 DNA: TGTGCCAGCAGCCGCCAAAGAGGAAACACTGAAGCTTTCTTT

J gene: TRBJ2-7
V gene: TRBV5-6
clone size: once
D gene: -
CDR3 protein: CASSSTGLFPSEQYF
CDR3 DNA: TGTGCCAGCAGCTCAACGGGGCTCTTTCCCTCCGAGCAGTACTTC

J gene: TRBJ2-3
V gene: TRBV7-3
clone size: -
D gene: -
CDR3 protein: CASSFATNADTQYF
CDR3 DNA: TGTGCCAGCAGCTTTGCGACTAACGCAGATACGCAGTATTTT

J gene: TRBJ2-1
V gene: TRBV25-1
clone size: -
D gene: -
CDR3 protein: CASSESSYNEQFF
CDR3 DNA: TGTGCCAGCAGTGAGAGCTCCTACAATGAGCAGTTCTTC

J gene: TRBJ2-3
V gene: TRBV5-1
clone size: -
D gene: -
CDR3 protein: CASSLGQVISTDTQYF
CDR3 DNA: TGCGCCAGCAGCTTGGGGCAGGTCATTAGCACAGATACGCAGTATTTT

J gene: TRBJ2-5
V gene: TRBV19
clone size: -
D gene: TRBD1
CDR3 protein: CASSRSNTGVETQYF
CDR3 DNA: TGTGCCAGTAGTAGGAGTAATACAGGGGTAGAGACCCAGTACTTC

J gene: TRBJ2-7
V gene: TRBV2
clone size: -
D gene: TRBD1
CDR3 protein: CASSDQGAVYEQYF
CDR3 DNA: TGTGCCAGCAGTGACCAGGGGGCGGTCTACGAGCAGTACTTC

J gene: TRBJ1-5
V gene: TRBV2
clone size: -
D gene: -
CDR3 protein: CASRRAGMGMQPQHF
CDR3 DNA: TGTGCCAGCAGGCGGGCAGGAATGGGTATGCAGCCCCAGCATTTT

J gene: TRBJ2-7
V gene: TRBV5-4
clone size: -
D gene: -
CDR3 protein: CASSFLTLGADYEQYF
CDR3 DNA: TGTGCCAGCAGCTTTTTAACCCTGGGGGCCGACTACGAGCAGTACTTC

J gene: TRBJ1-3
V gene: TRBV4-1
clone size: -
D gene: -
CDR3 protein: CASSQSLGGANTIYF
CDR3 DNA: TGCGCCAGCAGCCAGTCCCTCGGGGGAGCAAACACCATATATTTT

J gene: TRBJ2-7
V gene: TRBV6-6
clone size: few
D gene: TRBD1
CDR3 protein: CASSRGQVYEQYF
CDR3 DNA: TGTGCCAGCAGCCGAGGACAGGTCTACGAGCAGTACTTC

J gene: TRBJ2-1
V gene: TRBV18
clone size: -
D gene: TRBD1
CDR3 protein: CASSTTQGENEQFF
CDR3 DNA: TGTGCCAGCTCTACCACGCAGGGGGAAAATGAGCAGTTCTTC

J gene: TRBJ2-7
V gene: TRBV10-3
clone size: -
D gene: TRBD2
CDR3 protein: CAINGAPSGSYDEQYF
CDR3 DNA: TGTGCCATCAACGGAGCGCCTAGCGGGAGTTATGACGAGCAGTACTTC

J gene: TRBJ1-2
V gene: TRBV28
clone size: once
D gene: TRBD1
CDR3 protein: CASSTPGQGIYGYTF
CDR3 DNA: TGTGCCAGCAGCACCCCGGGACAGGGTATCTATGGCTACACCTTC

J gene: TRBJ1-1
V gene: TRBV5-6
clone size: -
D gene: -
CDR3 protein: CASSPYDRSTEAFF
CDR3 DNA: TGTGCCAGCAGCCCGTATGACAGGTCCACTGAAGCTTTCTTT

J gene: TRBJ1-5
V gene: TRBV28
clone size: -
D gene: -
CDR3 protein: CASSPTGRSNQPQHF
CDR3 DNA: TGTGCCAGCAGTCCAACAGGTCGGAGCAATCAGCCCCAGCATTTT

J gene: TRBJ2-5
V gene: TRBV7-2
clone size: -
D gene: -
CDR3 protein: CASSLAGWGETQYF
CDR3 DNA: TGTGCCAGCAGCTTAGCGGGTTGGGGAGAGACCCAGTACTTC

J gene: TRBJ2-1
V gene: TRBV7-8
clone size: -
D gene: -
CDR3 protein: CASSLARRDGLPSSYNEQFF
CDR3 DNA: TGTGCCAGCAGCTTAGCACGACGGGACGGACTGCCGAGCTCCTACAATGAGCAGTTCTTC

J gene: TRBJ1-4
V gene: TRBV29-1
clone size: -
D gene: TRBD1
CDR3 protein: CSVRTGRHEKLFF
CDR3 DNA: TGCAGCGTACGGACAGGGCGTCATGAAAAACTGTTTTTT

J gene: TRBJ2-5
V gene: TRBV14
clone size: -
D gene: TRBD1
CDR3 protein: CASSHANPGTGTETQYF
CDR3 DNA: TGTGCCAGCAGCCACGCAAACCCCGGGACAGGGACCGAGACCCAGTACTTC

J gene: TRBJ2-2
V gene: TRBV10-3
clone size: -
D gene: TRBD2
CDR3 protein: CAIRLAGEITGELFF
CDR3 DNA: TGTGCCATCAGGTTAGCGGGAGAGATTACCGGGGAGCTGTTTTTT

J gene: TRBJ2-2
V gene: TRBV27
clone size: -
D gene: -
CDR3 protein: CASSPRTTGELFF
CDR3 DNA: TGTGCCAGCAGTCCCCGGACAACCGGGGAGCTGTTTTTT

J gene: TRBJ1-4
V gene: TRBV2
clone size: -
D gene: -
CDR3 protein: CASSASGRTNEKLFF
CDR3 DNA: TGTGCCAGCAGCGCTTCCGGCAGGACGAATGAAAAACTGTTTTTT

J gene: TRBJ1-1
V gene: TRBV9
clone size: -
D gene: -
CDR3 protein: CASSVDPGEGTEAFF
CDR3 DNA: TGTGCCAGCAGCGTAGATCCCGGGGAGGGCACTGAAGCTTTCTTT

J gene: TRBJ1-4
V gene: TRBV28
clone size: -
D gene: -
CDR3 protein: CASTPAGSPEKLFF
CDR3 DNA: TGTGCCAGCACGCCCGCCGGGTCCCCCGAAAAACTGTTTTTT

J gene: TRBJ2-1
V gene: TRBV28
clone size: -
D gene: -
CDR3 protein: CASSSTQGWSSYNEQFF
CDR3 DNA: TGTGCCAGCAGTTCGACACAGGGTTGGTCCTCCTACAATGAGCAGTTCTTC

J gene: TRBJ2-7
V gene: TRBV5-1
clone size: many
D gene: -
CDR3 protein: CASSLEVGYEQYF
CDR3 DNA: TGCGCCAGCAGCTTGGAGGTCGGCTACGAGCAGTACTTC

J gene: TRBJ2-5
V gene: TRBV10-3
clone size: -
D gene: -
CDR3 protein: CAIQRTPQETQYF
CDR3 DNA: TGTGCCATACAAAGGACGCCCCAAGAGACCCAGTACTTC

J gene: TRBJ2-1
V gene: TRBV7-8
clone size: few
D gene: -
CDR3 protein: CASSLINEQFF
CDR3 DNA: TGTGCCAGCAGCCTAATCAATGAGCAGTTCTTC

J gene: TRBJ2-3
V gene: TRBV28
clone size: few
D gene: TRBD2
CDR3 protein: CASRTPGLAAGGDTQYF
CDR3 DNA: TGTGCCAGCAGGACCCCGGGACTAGCGGCGGGTGGAGATACGCAGTATTTT

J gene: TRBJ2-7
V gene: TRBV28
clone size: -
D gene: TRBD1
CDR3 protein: CASSLTTGTVSYEQYF
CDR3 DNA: TGTGCCAGCAGTTTGACCACCGGGACAGTCTCCTACGAGCAGTACTTC

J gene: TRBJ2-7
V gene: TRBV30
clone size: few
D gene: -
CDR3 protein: CAWSGRGEQYF
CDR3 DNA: TGTGCCTGGAGTGGAAGGGGCGAGCAGTACTTC

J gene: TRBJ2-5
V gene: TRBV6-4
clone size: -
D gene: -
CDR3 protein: CASSDSSQHQTQKKETQYF
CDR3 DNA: TGTGCCAGCAGTGACTCATCCCAGCATCAGACTCAGAAAAAAGAGACCCAGTACTTC

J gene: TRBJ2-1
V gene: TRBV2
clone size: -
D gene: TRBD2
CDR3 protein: CASSAPSGRAYNEQFF
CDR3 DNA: TGTGCCAGCAGCGCCCCTAGCGGGAGGGCCTACAATGAGCAGTTCTTC

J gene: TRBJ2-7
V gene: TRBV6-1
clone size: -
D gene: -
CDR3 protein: CASRLDLGLYEQYF
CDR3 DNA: TGTGCCAGCAGGTTAGACTTAGGGCTCTACGAGCAGTACTTC

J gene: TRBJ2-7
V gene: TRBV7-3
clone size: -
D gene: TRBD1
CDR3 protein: CASSLAGTGFYEQYF
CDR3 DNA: TGTGCCAGCAGCTTAGCGGGGACAGGATTCTACGAGCAGTACTTC

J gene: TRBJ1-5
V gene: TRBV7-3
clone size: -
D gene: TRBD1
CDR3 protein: CASSPRQGQGSNQPQHF
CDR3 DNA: TGTGCCAGCAGCCCTCGACAGGGGCAAGGGAGCAATCAGCCCCAGCATTTT

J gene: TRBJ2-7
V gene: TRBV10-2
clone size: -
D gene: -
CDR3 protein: CASEPARVTYEQYF
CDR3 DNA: TGCGCCAGCGAGCCCGCCAGGGTTACCTACGAGCAGTACTTC

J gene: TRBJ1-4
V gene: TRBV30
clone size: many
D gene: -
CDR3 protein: CAWRTNEKLFF
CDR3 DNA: TGTGCCTGGAGAACTAATGAAAAACTGTTTTTT

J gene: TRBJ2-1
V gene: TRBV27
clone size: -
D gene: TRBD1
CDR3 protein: CASRARTGHNEQFF
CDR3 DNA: TGTGCCAGCAGGGCTCGGACAGGGCACAATGAGCAGTTCTTC

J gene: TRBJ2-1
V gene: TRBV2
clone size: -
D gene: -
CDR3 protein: CASSENGNYNEQFF
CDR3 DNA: TGTGCCAGCAGTGAGAACGGGAACTACAATGAGCAGTTCTTC

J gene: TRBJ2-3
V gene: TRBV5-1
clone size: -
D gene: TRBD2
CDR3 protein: CASSLGALAGADTQYF
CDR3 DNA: TGCGCCAGCAGCTTGGGGGCGCTAGCGGGAGCAGATACGCAGTATTTT

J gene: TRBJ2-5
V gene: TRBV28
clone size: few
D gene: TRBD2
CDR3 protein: CASSPPGGSGSSQETQYF
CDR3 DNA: TGTGCCAGCAGTCCCCCGGGGGGTAGCGGGAGCAGCCAAGAGACCCAGTACTTC

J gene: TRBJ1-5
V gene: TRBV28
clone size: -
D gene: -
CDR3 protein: CASSLLGGNQPQHF
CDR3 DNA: TGTGCCAGCAGTTTATTGGGTGGAAATCAGCCCCAGCATTTT

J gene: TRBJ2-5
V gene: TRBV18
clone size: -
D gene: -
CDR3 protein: CASSPRSGPAETQYF
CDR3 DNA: TGTGCCAGCTCACCTCGGTCGGGGCCGGCGGAGACCCAGTACTTC

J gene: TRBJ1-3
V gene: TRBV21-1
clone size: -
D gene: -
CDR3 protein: CASSNVKAGKGNTIYF
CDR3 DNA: TGTGCCAGCAGCAACGTGAAGGCAGGGAAAGGAAACACCATATATTTT

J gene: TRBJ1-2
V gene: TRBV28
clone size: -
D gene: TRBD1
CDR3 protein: CASSFYLPPGQGGARGYTF
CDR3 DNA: TGTGCCAGCAGTTTCTATCTCCCGCCGGGACAGGGGGGAGCTAGAGGCTACACCTTC

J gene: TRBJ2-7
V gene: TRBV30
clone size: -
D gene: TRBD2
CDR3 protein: CAWSVDPSGSPTYEQYF
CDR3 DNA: TGTGCCTGGAGTGTCGATCCTAGCGGGAGTCCTACCTACGAGCAGTACTTC

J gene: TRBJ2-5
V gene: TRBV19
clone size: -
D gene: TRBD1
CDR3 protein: CASSPGTGGMETQYF
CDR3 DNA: TGTGCCAGTAGTCCAGGGACAGGGGGCATGGAGACCCAGTACTTC

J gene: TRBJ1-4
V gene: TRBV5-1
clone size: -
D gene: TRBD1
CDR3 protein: CASSPGQGLIGEKLFF
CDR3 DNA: TGCGCCAGCAGTCCGGGACAGGGATTAATTGGGGAAAAACTGTTTTTT

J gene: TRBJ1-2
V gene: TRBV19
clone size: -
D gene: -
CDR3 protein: CASNRRTNYGYTF
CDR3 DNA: TGTGCCAGTAACAGACGTACTAACTATGGCTACACCTTC